This T cell receptor (beta chain) was sequenced for a study of cytomegalovirus exposure and HLA in healthy donors. This PCR relied on a set of 60 Vbeta primers and 13 Jbeta primers. TCRdb's copy holds only in-frame clones and misses some; the assay was immunoSEQ multiplex PCR. The data hold about 200,000 clones, with roughly 80% observed a single time. Germline CDR1 LGHNA, CDR2 YSLEER. The CDR3 is 15 residues long. Between the trimmed V and J ends, which lost 2 bases and 2 bases, there was a span of 10 bases. This clonotype originated in a woman between 50 and 59 years old in good health and CMV-seronegative. Sequencing was performed on PBMCs. The chain carries TRBV4-3 and TRBJ2-1; no definite D call. The CDR3 spells CASSQNFGTYNEQFF. CDR3 bases: TGCGCCAGCAGCCAAAACTTCGGTACCTACAATGAGCAGTTCTTC.